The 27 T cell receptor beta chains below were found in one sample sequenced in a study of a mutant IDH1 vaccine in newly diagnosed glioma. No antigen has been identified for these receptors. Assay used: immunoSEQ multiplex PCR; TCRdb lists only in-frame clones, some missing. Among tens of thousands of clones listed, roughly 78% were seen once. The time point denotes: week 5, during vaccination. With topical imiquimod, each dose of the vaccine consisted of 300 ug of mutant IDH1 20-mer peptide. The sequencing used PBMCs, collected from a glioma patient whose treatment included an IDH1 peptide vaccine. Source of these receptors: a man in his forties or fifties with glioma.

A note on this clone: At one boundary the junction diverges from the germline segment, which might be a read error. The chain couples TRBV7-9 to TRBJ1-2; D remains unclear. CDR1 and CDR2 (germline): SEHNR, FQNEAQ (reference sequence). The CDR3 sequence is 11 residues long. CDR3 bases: TGTGCCAGCAGCCTAGCGGGTTTCGACACCTTC. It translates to CASSLAGFDTF. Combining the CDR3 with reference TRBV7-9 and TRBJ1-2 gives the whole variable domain DTGVSQNPRHKITKRGQNVTFRCDPISEHNRLYWYRQTLGQGPEFLTYFQNEAQLEKSRLLSDRFSAERPKGSFSTLEIQRTEQGDSAMYLCASSLAGFDTFGSGTRLTVV.

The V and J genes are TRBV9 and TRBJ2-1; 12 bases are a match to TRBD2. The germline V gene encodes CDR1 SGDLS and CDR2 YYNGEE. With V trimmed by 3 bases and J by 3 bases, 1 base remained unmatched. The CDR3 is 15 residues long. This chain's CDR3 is CASSAGLAGYNEQFF. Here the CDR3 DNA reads TGTGCCAGCAGCGCGGGACTAGCGGGCTACAATGAGCAGTTCTTC.

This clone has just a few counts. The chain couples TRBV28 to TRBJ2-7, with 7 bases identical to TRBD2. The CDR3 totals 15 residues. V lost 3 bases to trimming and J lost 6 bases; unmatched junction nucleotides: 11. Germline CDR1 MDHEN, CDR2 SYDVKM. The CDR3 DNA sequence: TGTGCCAGCAGTTTCCCGGGGAGGGGAGGTGGCGAGCAGTACTTC. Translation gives CASSFPGRGGGEQYF. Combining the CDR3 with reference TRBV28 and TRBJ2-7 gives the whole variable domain DVKVTQSSRYLVKRTGEKVFLECVQDMDHENMFWYRQDPGLGLRLIYFSYDVKMKEKGDIPEGYSVSREKKERFSLILESASTNQTSMYLCASSFPGRGGGEQYFGPGTRLTVT.

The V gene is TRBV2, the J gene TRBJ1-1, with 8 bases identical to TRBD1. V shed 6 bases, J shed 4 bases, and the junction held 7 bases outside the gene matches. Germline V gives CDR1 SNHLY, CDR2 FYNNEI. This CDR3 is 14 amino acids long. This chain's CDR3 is CASSRTGRSTEAFF. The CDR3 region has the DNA TGTGCCAGCAGCCGGACAGGGAGGAGCACTGAAGCTTTCTTT. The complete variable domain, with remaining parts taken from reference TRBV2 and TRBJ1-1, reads EPEVTQTPSHQVTQMGQEVILRCVPISNHLYFYWYRQILGQKVEFLVSFYNNEISEKSEIFDDQFSVERPDGSNFTLKIRSTKLEDSAMYFCASSRTGRSTEAFFGQGTRLTVV.

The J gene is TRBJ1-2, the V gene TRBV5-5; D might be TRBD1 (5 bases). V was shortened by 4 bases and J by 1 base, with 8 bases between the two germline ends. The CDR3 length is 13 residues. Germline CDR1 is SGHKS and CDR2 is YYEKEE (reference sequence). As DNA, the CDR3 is TGTGCCAGCAGCCCCGACAGTAACTATGGCTACACCTTC. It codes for CASSPDSNYGYTF.

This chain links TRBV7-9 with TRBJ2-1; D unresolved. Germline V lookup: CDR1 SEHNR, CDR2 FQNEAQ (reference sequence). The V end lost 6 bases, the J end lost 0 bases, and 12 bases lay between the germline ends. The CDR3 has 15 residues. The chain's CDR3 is CASSPLYGSYNEQFF. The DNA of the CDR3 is TGTGCCAGCAGTCCATTATACGGCTCCTACAATGAGCAGTTCTTC.

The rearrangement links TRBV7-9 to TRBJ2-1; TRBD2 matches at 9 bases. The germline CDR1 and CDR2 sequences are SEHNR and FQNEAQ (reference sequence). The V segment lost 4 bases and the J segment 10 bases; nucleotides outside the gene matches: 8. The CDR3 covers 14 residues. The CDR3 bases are TGTGCCAGCAGCTCCCGCGGGGGGGCGGGGGAGCAGTTCTTC. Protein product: CASSSRGGAGEQFF.

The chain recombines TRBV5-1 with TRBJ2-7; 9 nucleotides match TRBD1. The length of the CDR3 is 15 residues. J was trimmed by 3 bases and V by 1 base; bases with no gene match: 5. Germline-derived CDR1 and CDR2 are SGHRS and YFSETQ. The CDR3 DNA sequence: TGCGCCAGCAGCTTGTGGACAGGGGAAGACTACGAGCAGTACTTC. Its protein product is CASSLWTGEDYEQYF.

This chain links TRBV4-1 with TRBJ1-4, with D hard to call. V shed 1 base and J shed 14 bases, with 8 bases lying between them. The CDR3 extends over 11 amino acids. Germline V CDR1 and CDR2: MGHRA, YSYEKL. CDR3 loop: CASSQGDKLFF. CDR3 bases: TGCGCCAGCAGCCAAGGCGACAAGCTGTTTTTT.

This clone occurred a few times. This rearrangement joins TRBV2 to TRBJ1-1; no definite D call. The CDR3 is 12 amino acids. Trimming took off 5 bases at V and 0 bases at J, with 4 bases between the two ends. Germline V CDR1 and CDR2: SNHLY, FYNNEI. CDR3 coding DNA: TGTGCCAGCAGTCAGATGAACACTGAAGCTTTCTTT. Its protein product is CASSQMNTEAFF.

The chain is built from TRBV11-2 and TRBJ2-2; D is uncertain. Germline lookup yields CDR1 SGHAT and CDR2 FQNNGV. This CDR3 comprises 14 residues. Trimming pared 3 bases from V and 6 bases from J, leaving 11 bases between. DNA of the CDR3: TGTGCCAGCAGCTTGGTGGGTCCACCCGGGGAGCTGTTTTTT. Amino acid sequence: CASSLVGPPGELFF.

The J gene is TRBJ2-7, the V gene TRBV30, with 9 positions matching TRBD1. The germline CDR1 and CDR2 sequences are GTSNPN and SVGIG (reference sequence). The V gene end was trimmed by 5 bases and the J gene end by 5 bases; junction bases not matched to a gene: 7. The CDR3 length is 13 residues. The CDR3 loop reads CAWGTGNGNEQYF. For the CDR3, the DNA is TGTGCCTGGGGGACAGGGAATGGGAACGAGCAGTACTTC.

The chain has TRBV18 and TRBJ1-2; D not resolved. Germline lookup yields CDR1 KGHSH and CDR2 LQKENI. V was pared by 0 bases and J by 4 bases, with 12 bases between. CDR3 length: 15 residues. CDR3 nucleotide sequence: TGTGCCAGCTCACCACCGAGCAGGACCTTCTATGGCTACACCTTC. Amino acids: CASSPPSRTFYGYTF.

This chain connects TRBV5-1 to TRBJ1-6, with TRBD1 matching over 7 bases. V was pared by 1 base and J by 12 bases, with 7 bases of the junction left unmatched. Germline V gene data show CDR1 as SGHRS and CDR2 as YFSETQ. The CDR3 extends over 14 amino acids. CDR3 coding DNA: TGCGCCAGCAGCTTGCGACAGGGAGAGGGACCCCTCCACTTT. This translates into CASSLRQGEGPLHF.

The CDR3 spells CASSLLYSNQPQHF. The CDR3 DNA sequence: TGTGCCAGCAGCTTGCTATATAGCAATCAGCCCCAGCATTTT. The chain joins TRBV5-6 to TRBJ1-5; D remains ambiguous. The germline CDR1 and CDR2 sequences are SGHDT and YYEEEE. The CDR3 has 14 amino acids. The V end lost 1 base, the J end lost 0 bases, and 5 bases lay between the germline ends.

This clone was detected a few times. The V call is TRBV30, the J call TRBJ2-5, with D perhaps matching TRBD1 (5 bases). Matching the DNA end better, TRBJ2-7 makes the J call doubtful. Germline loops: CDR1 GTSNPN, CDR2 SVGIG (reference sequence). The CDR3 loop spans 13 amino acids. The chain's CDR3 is CAWSADSSYEQYF. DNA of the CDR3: TGTGCCTGGAGCGCTGACAGTTCCTACGAGCAGTACTTC.

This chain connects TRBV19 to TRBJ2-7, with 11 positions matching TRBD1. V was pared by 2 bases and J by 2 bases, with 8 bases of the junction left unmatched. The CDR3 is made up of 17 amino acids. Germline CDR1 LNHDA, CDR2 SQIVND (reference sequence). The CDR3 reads CASSIRAGTGGTYEQYF. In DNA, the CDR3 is TGTGCCAGTAGTATACGGGCCGGGACAGGGGGAACCTACGAGCAGTACTTC.

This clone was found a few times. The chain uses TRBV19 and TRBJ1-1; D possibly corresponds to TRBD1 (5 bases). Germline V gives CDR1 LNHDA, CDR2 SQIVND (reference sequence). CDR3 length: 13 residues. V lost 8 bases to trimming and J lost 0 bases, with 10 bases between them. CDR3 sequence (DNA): TGTGCCAGTGGCCGAGGGGTGAACACTGAAGCTTTCTTT. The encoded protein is CASGRGVNTEAFF.

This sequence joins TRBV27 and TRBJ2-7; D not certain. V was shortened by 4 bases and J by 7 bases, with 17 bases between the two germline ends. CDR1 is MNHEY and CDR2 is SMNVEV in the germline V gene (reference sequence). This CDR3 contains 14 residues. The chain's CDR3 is CASSSVGHQVEQYF. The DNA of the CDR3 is TGTGCCAGCAGTTCAGTCGGCCATCAAGTGGAGCAGTACTTC.

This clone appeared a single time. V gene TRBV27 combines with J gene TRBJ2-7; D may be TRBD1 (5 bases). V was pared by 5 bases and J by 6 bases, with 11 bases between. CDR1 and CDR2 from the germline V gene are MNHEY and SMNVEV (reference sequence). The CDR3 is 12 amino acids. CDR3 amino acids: CASSPTGSEQYF. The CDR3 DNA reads TGTGCCAGCAGTCCAACAGGTTCCGAGCAGTACTTC.

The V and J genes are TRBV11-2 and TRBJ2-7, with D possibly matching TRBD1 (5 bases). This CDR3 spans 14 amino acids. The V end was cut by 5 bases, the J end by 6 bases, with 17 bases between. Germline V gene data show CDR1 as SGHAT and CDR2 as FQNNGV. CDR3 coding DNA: TGTGCCAGCAGCCTCAATCAGGGTATCTTCGAGCAGTACTTC. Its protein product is CASSLNQGIFEQYF.

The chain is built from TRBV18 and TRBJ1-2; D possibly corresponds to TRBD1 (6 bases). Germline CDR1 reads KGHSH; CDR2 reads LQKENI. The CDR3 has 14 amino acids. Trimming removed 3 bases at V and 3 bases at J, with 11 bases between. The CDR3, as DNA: TGTGCCAGCTCACCGGGCAGGGGCGACTATGGCTACACCTTC. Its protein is CASSPGRGDYGYTF. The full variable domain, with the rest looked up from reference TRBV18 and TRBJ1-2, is NAGVMQNPRHLVRRRGQEARLRCSPMKGHSHVYWYRQLPEEGLKFMVYLQKENIIDESGMPKERFSAEFPKEGPSILRIQQVVRGDSAAYFCASSPGRGDYGYTFGSGTRLTVV.

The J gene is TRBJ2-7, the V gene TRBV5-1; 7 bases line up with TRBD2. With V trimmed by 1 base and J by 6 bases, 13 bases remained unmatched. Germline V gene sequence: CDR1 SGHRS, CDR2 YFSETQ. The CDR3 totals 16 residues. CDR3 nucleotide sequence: TGCGCCAGCAGCTTGACGGCAGGTTCGGGAGGCGGCGAGCAGTACTTC. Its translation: CASSLTAGSGGGEQYF. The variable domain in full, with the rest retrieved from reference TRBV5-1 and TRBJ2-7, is KAGVTQTPRYLIKTRGQQVTLSCSPISGHRSVSWYQQTPGQGLQFLFEYFSETQRNKGNFPGRFSGRQFSNSRSEMNVSTLELGDSALYLCASSLTAGSGGGEQYFGPGTRLTVT.

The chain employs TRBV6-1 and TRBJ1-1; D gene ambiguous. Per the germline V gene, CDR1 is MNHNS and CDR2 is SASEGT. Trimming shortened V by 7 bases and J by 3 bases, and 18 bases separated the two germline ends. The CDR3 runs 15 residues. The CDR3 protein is CASIIGGRSYTEAFF. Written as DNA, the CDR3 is TGTGCCAGCATTATCGGTGGCAGATCCTACACTGAAGCTTTCTTT.

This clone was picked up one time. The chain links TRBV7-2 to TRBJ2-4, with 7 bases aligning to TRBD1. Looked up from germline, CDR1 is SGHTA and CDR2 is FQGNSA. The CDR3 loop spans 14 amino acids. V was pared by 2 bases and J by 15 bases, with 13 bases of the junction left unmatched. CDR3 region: CASSLIRDSPRRYF. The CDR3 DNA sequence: TGTGCCAGCAGCTTAATCCGGGACAGCCCTAGGCGGTACTTC.

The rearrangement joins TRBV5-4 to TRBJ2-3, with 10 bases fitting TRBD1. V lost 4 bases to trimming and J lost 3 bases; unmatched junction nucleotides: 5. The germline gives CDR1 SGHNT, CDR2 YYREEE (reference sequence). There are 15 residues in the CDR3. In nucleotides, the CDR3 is TGTGCCAGCAGCCCGGGACAGGGGAAAACAGATACGCAGTATTTT. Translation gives CASSPGQGKTDTQYF.

DNA for the CDR3: TGTGCCAGCAGTGAATTAAAGGGGGGAGGCTATGGCTACACCTTC. The encoded protein is CASSELKGGGYGYTF. The rearrangement links TRBV25-1 to TRBJ1-2; D is perhaps TRBD1 (6 bases). Trimming left V 1 base short and J 4 bases short, with 13 bases between. There are 15 residues in the CDR3. Germline V CDR1 and CDR2: MGHDK, SYGVNS.